Below, 12 T cell receptor beta chains from the same sample are listed, as sequenced in a study of blood T cells in healthy people across ages. Primed by a sample-barcoded 5' primer and a J-beta primer mix, a second PCR proceeded for about 7 to 11 cycles. TCRdb analysed the 5' RACE reads with MiXCR anew, one entry per CDR3 protein. The profile shows hundreds of thousands of distinct CDR3 sequences, approximately 26% of them singletons. This sample was shared with a second study, whose subject was T cells of mothers and their children.

The sequencing input was blood. The receptors stem from a boy between 2 and 10 years old in good health.

This chain uses TRBV24-1 with TRBJ2-3; unclear D gene. Germline V gene data show CDR1 as KGHDR and CDR2 as SFDVKD. CDR3 size: 12 residues. V was cut by 3 bases and J by 6 bases, with 6 bases left in between. Written as DNA, the CDR3 is TGTGCCACCAGTGATATCTCCGATACGCAGTATTTT. Protein sequence: CATSDISDTQYF.

In this sample, this clonotype turned up many times. V is TRBV7-9 and J is TRBJ1-4, with 7 bases lining up with TRBD1. Trimming removed 5 bases from V and 8 bases from J; junction bases left unmatched: 11. CDR1 and CDR2 (germline): SEHNR, FQNEAQ (reference sequence). The CDR3 sequence is 15 residues long. CDR3 amino acids: CASSLSRGRGEKLFF. The CDR3, as DNA: TGTGCCAGCAGCCTCTCGAGGGGGCGAGGGGAAAAACTGTTTTTT.

This clonotype was recorded a few times. The chain uses TRBV3-1 and TRBJ1-2, with unresolved D. The length of the CDR3 is 11 residues. V was pared by 1 base and J by 7 bases, with 4 bases between. Germline CDR1 LGHDT, CDR2 YNNKEL (reference sequence). The CDR3 protein is CASSQAGGYTF. The DNA of the CDR3 is TGTGCCAGCAGCCAAGCGGGTGGCTACACCTTC.

This clonotype turned up a few times. The chain carries TRBV14 and TRBJ1-2; D ambiguous. V was shortened by 0 bases and J by 5 bases, with 4 bases between the two germline ends. Germline-derived CDR1 and CDR2 are SGHDN and FVKESK. The CDR3 extends over 12 amino acids. Written as DNA, the CDR3 is TGTGCCAGCAGCCAAGACCTTTATGGCTACACCTTC. Its translation is CASSQDLYGYTF.

The V gene is TRBV5-1, the J gene TRBJ2-7; TRBD1 matches at 9 bases. CDR1 and CDR2 (germline): SGHRS, YFSETQ. There are 14 residues in the CDR3. With 3 bases clipped from V and 5 bases from J, the junction kept 6 bases outside the gene matches. This CDR3 is CASSSRDRVHEQYF. CDR3 DNA sequence: TGCGCCAGCAGCTCCCGGGACAGGGTGCACGAGCAGTACTTC.

In its sample, this clonotype was seen many times. The CDR3 region is CASSRTGNSPLHF. The CDR3 DNA follows: TGTGCCAGCAGTCGGACAGGCAATTCACCCCTCCACTTT. This chain links TRBV7-9 with TRBJ1-6, with 7 bases fitting TRBD1. Looked up from germline, CDR1 is SEHNR and CDR2 is FQNEAQ (reference sequence). J was trimmed by 7 bases and V by 6 bases; bases with no gene match: 3. This CDR3 spans 13 amino acids.

This clonotype was detected a few times. The chain is built from TRBV9 and TRBJ2-3; the match to TRBD2 covers 13 bases. Germline V gene sequence: CDR1 SGDLS, CDR2 YYNGEE. The CDR3 spans 17 residues. With 3 bases clipped from V and 2 bases from J, the junction kept 6 bases outside the gene matches. For the CDR3, the DNA is TGTGCCAGCAGCGCTACGGGACTAGCGGGGCTCACAGATACGCAGTATTTT. Amino acid sequence: CASSATGLAGLTDTQYF.

On this clonotype itself: A read error may be the cause here, since a much bigger clone is one base away. The CDR3 region has the DNA TGCAGTGCTAGAAGCGGGAGCCCATCAGAGACCCTGTACTTC. Encoded protein: CSARSGSPSETLYF. The chain carries TRBV20-1 and TRBJ2-5, with 8 positions matching TRBD2. Germline CDR1 reads DFQATT; CDR2 reads SNEGSKA (reference sequence). The CDR3 totals 14 residues.

This clonotype was counted only a few times. This chain joins TRBV4-3 and TRBJ2-1; the D is unclear. V lost 0 bases, J lost 7 bases, and 13 bases lay in between. CDR1 and CDR2 (germline): LGHNA, YSLEER. The CDR3 extends over 15 amino acids. The CDR3 nucleotides are TGCGCCAGCAGCCAAGATTTCTCAAGGCTAAATGAGCAGTTCTTC. This gives the protein CASSQDFSRLNEQFF.

The sample holds a few counts of this clonotype. Here the CDR3 reads CASSLTGTLNYGYTF. Here the CDR3 DNA reads TGCGCCAGCAGCCTCACCGGGACCCTAAACTATGGCTACACCTTC. The rearrangement joins TRBV4-3 to TRBJ1-2; tentative D call: TRBD1 (5 bases). The CDR3 length is 15 residues. V was trimmed by 4 bases and J by 2 bases, leaving 14 bases between them. The germline V gene encodes CDR1 LGHNA and CDR2 YSLEER.

The chain uses TRBV6-1 and TRBJ2-1, with TRBD2 identical over 14 bases. Per the germline V gene, CDR1 is MNHNS and CDR2 is SASEGT. CDR3 length: 16 amino acids. V lost 5 bases to trimming and J lost 8 bases; unmatched junction nucleotides: 8. The CDR3 loop reads CASSQTSGGAGDEQFF. CDR3 sequence (DNA): TGTGCCAGCAGTCAGACTAGCGGGGGGGCTGGGGATGAGCAGTTCTTC.

The chain is built from TRBV6-6 and TRBJ1-1; tentative D call: TRBD1 (6 bases). This CDR3 is built from 14 residues. Germline V gives CDR1 MNHNY, CDR2 SVGAGI (reference sequence). Deletions cut 5 bases from V and 5 bases from J, with 15 bases between. This chain's CDR3 is CASSINRVRTEAFF. The CDR3 nucleotides are TGTGCCAGCAGTATAAACAGGGTGAGGACTGAAGCTTTCTTT.